Reported below is one T cell receptor (beta chain). This specimen belongs to a study of cytomegalovirus exposure and HLA in healthy donors. The PCR used 60 Vbeta and 13 Jbeta primers. Profiling relied on immunoSEQ multiplex PCR, and the TCRdb table lists in-frame clones only, not all of them. Among about 270,000 clones listed, roughly 70% were seen once. The specimen sequenced was PBMCs. This TCR came from a female donor in good health and CMV-seronegative.

The CDR3, as DNA: TGTGCCAGCAGCTTAGTGCGGGAGCGAAATGAGCAGTTCTTC. Residues: CASSLVRERNEQFF. The V and J genes are TRBV7-9 and TRBJ2-1; 7 bases line up with TRBD2. The CDR3 has 14 amino acids. Germline CDR1 reads SEHNR; CDR2 reads FQNEAQ (reference sequence). With 1 base clipped from V and 7 bases from J, the junction kept 4 bases outside the gene matches.